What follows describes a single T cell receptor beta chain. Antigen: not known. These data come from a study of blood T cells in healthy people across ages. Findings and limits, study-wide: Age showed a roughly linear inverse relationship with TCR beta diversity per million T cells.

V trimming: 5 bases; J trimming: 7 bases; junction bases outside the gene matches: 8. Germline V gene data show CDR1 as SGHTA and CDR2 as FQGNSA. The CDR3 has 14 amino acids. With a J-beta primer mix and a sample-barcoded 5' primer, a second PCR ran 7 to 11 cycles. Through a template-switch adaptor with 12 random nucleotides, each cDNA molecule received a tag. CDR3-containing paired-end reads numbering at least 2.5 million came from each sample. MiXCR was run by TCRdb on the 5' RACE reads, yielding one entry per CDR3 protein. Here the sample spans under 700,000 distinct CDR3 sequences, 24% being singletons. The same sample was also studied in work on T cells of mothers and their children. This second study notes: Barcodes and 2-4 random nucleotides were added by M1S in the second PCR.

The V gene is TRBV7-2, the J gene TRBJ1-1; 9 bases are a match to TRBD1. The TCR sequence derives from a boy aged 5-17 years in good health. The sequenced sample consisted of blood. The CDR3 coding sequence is TGTGCCAGCAGCACCACAGGGGGCATGGATGAAGCTTTCTTT. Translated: CASSTTGGMDEAFF. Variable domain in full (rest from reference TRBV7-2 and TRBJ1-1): GAGVSQSPSNKVTEKGKDVELRCDPISGHTALYWYRQSLGQGLEFLIYFQGNSAPDKSGLPSDRFSAERTGGSVSTLTIQRTQQEDSAVYLCASSTTGGMDEAFFGQGTRLTVV.